There are a few counts of the clone carrying this T cell receptor (beta chain). The antigen is unknown. This sample was included in a study of identical twins. Study observations and caveats: The conclusions drew on cross-sectional statistical analysis instead of tracking the same donors.

The length of the CDR3 is 14 residues. Germline CDR1 reads MNHEY; CDR2 reads SVGEGT. The J segment lost 7 bases and the V segment lost 2 bases, leaving 3 bases of the junction unmatched. Carrying unique molecular identifiers, the cDNA also gained a universal primer site through template switching. From the 5' RACE reads, TCRdb called clonotypes with MiXCR, one entry per CDR3 protein. The sample lists 300,000 to 350,000 distinct CDR3 sequences, 9% to 15% seen once, with 6% to 9% in the top ten. The donor group consisted entirely of healthy Caucasians. The data were also submitted as part of a second study, on yellow fever vaccine responses in identical twins. That report adds: Twins' vaccine T cell responses were reported to seem partly convergent and partly personalized.

The sequence was obtained from a woman younger than 35 in good health. Sequencing was performed on CD8+ T cells sorted from blood. The chain uses TRBV6-2 or TRBV6-3 and TRBJ2-7; 12 nucleotides match TRBD2. As DNA, the CDR3 is TGTGCCAGCAGTTACCTAGCGGGGGGGAGTGAGCAGTACGTC. Protein: CASSYLAGGSEQYV.